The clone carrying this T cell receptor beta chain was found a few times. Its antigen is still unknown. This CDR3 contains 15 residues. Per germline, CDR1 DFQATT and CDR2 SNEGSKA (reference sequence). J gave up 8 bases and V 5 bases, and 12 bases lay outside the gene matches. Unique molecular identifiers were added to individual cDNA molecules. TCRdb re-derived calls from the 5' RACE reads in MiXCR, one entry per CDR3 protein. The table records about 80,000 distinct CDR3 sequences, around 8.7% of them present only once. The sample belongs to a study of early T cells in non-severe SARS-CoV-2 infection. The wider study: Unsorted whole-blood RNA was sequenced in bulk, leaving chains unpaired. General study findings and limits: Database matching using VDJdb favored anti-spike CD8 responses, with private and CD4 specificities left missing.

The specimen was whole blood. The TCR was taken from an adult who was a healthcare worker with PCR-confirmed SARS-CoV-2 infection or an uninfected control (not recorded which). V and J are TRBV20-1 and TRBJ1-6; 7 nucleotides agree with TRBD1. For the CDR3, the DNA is TGCAGTGCTCCACAGGGGCCGGGAGTGTATTCACCCCTCCACTTT. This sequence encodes CSAPQGPGVYSPLHF.